Sequencing of this T cell receptor beta chain was carried out in a study of a mutant IDH1 vaccine in newly diagnosed glioma. Study overall: Vaccines were begun 4-6 weeks after radiotherapy alone, or with temozolomide cycles.

A note on this clone: Its antigen is not known.

Sequenced by immunoSEQ multiplex PCR; TCRdb stores in-frame clones only, minus some. The sample consists of 35,000 to 50,000 clones, almost 95% of them appearing once. Stated time point: week 35, safety follow-up. A single vaccine dose contained 300 ug of mutant IDH1 20-mer peptide, and topical imiquimod was used with it. The germline V gene encodes CDR1 SGHDT and CDR2 YYEEEE. This CDR3 is built from 15 residues. V was shortened by 0 bases and J by 1 base, with 10 bases between the two germline ends. The sample was PBMCs, taken from a glioma patient whose treatment included an IDH1 peptide vaccine. The sequence was collected from a man in his fifties with glioma. The chain carries TRBV5-6 and TRBJ1-1; the D gene is possibly TRBD1 (5 bases). As DNA, the CDR3 is TGTGCCAGCAGCTTGGTAGGGGACGAGAACACTGAAGCTTTCTTT. It encodes CASSLVGDENTEAFF.